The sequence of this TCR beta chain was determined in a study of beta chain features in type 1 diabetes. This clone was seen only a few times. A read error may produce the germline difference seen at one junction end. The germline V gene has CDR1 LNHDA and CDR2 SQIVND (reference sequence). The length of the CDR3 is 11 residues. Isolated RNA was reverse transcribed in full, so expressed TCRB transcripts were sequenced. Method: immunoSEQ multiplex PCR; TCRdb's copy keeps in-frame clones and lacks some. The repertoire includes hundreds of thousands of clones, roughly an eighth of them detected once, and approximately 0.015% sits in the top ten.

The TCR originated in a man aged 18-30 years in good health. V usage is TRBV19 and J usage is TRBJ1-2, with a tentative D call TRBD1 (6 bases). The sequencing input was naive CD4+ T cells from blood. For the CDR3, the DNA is TGCGCTGCCGGGACAAGCTATGGCTACACCTTC. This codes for CAAGTSYGYTF. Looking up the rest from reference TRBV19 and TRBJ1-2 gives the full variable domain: DGGITQSPKYLFRKEGQNVTLSCEQNLNHDAMYWYRQDPGQGLRLIYYSQIVNDFQKGDIAEGYSVSREKKESFPLTVTSAQKNPTAFYLCAAGTSYGYTFGSGTRLTVV.